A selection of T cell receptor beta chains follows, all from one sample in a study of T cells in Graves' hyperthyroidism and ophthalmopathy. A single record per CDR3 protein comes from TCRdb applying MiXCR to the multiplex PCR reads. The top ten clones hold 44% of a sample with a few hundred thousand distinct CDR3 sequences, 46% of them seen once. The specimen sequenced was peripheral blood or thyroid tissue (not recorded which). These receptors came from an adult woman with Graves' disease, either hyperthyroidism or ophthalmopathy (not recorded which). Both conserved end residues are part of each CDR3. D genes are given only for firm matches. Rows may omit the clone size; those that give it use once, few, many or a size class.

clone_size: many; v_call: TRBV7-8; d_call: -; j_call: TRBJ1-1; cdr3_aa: CASSLVGGLNTEAFF; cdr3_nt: TGTGCCAGCAGCTTAGTCGGAGGGTTGAACACTGAAGCTTTCTTT
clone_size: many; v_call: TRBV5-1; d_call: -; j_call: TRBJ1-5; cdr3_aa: CASSPGENQPQHF; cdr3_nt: TGCGCCAGCAGTCCGGGGGAGAATCAGCCCCAGCATTTT
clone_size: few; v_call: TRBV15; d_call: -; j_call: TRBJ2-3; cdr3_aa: CATSRENRVTDTQYF; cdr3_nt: TGTGCCACCAGCAGAGAGAACAGGGTGACAGATACGCAGTATTTT
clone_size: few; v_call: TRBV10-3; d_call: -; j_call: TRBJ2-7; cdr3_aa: CAISYTGLEGEQYF; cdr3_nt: TGTGCCATCAGCTACACAGGTCTTGAGGGCGAGCAGTACTTC
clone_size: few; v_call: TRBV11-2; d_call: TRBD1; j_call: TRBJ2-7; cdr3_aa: CASSRGQGSEQYF; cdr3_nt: TGTGCCAGCAGCCGAGGACAGGGGAGCGAGCAGTACTTC
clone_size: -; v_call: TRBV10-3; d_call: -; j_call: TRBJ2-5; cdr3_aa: CAISERGASDQETQYF; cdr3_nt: TGTGCCATCAGTGAGAGGGGGGCTAGCGACCAAGAGACCCAGTACTTC
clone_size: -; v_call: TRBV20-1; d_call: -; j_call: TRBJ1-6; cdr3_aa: CSARDLRNGNSPLHF; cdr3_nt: TGCAGTGCTAGAGATCTCAGGAATGGTAATTCACCCCTCCACTTT
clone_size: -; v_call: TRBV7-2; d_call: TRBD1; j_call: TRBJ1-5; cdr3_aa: CASSLGSGQVQPQHF; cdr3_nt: TGTGCCAGCAGCTTAGGGTCGGGACAGGTTCAGCCCCAGCATTTT
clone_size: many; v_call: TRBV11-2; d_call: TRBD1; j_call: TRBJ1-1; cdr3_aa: CASSITDRGAEAFF; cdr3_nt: TGTGCCAGCAGCATAACTGACAGGGGCGCTGAAGCTTTCTTT
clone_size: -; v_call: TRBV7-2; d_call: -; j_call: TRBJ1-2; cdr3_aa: CAINLISDNYGYTF; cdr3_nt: TGTGCCATCAACCTAATCAGTGATAACTATGGCTACACCTTC
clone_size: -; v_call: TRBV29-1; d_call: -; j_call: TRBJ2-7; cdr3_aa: CSAIAVPSYEQYF; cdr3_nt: TGCAGCGCTATAGCGGTTCCCTCCTACGAGCAGTACTTC
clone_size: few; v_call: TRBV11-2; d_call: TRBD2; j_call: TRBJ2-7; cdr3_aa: CASNLAGATYEQYF; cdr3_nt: TGTGCCAGCAATCTAGCGGGGGCGACCTACGAGCAGTACTTC
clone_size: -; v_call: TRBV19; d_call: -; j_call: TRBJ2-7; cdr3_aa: CASSRARAAYEQYF; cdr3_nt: TGTGCCAGTAGTAGGGCCAGGGCCGCCTACGAGCAGTACTTC
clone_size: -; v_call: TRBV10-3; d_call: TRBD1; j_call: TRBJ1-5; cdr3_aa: CATPSTGGNQPQHF; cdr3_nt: TGTGCCACACCCTCCACAGGGGGCAATCAGCCCCAGCATTTT
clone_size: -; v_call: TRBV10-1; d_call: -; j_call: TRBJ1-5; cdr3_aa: CASSAQRGQPQHF; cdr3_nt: TGCGCCAGCAGTGCGCAACGGGGTCAGCCCCAGCATTTT
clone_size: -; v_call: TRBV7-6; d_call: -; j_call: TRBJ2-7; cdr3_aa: CASSTQPGGEQYF; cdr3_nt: TGTGCCAGCAGCACCCAGCCCGGGGGCGAGCAGTACTTC
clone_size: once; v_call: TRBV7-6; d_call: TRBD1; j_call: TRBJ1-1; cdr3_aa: CASSPNRGQGMNTEAFF; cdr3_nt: TGTGCCAGCAGCCCGAACCGGGGACAGGGAATGAACACTGAAGCTTTCTTT
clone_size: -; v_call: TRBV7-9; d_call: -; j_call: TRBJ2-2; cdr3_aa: CASSLVSGKRSGELFF; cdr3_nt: TGTGCCAGCAGCTTAGTATCAGGGAAGAGGTCCGGGGAGCTGTTTTTT
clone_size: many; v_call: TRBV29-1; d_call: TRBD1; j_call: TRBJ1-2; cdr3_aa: CSVEDSDRRHYGYTF; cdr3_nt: TGCAGCGTTGAAGATTCGGACAGGAGACACTATGGCTACACCTTC
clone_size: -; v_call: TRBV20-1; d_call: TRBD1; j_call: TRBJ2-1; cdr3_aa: CSARTGGAYNEQFF; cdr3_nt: TGCAGTGCCAGGACAGGGGGCGCGTATAATGAGCAGTTCTTC
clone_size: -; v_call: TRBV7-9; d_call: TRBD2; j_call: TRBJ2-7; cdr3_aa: CASSSTTAGTIHF; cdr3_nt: TGTGCCAGCAGCTCCACGACGGCCGGGACTATTCACTTC
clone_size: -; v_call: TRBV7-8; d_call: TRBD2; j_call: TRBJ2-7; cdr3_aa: CASSERLAGGDQYF; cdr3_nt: TGTGCCAGCAGCGAAAGACTAGCGGGAGGCGATCAGTACTTC
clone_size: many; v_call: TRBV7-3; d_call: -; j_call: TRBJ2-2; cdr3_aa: CASSLTRDSTGELFF; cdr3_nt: TGTGCCAGCAGCTTAACGCGAGATAGTACCGGGGAGCTGTTTTTT
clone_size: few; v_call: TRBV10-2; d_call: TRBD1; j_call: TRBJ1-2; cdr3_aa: CASCSGTDPWGYTF; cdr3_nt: TGCGCCAGCTGCTCCGGGACAGACCCGTGGGGCTACACCTTC
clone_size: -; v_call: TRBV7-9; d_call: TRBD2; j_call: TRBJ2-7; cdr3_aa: CASSSGPPGEGEQYF; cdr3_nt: TGTGCCAGCAGCTCCGGTCCTCCCGGGGAGGGCGAGCAGTACTTC
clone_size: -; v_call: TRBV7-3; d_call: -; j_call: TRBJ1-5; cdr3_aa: CASSLRMGQPQHF; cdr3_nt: TGTGCCAGCAGCCTCCGGATGGGCCAGCCCCAGCATTTT
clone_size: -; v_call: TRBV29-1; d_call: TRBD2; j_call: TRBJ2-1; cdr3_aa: CSVVLANYNEQFF; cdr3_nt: TGCAGCGTTGTACTAGCGAATTACAATGAGCAGTTCTTC
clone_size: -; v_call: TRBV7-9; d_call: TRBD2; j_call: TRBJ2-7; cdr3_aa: CASSTSGTSEQYF; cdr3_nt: TGTGCCAGCAGCACCTCTGGGACTAGCGAGCAGTACTTC
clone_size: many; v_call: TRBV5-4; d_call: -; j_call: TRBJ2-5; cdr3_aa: CASSLGGDRETQYF; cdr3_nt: TGTGCCAGCAGCTTAGGGGGGGATAGGGAGACCCAGTACTTC
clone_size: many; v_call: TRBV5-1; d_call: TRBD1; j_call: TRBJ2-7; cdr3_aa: CASSSTGGEQYF; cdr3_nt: TGTGCCAGCAGCTCGACAGGGGGCGAGCAGTACTTC
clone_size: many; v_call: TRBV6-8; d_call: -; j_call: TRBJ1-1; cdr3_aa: CASSPRTDSPMNTEAFF; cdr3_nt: TGTGCCAGCAGTCCCCGGACTGACAGCCCAATGAACACTGAAGCTTTCTTT
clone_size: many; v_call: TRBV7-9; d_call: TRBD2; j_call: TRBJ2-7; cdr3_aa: CASSSPTSGNEQYF; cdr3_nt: TGTGCCAGCAGCTCTCCGACTAGCGGGAACGAGCAGTACTTC
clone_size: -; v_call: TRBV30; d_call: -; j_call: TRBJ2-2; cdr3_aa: CAWSVLGRPSGELFF; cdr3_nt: TGTGCCTGGAGTGTGCTCGGGAGACCCTCCGGGGAGCTGTTTTTT
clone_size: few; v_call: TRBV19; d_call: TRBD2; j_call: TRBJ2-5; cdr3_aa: CASSTSGSTETQYF; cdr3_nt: TGTGCCAGTAGTACTAGCGGGAGTACGGAGACCCAGTACTTC
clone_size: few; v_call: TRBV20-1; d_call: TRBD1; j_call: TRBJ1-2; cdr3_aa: CSPTGGRGYTF; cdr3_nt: TGCAGTCCTACAGGGGGCAGGGGCTACACCTTC
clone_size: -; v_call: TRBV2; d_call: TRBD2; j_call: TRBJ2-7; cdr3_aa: CASSELSGAGGSEQYF; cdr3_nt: TGTGCCAGCAGTGAACTCTCAGGGGCGGGAGGGAGCGAGCAGTACTTC
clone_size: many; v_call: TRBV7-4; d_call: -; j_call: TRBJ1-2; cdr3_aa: CASSPRRWRRIYGYTF; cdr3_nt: TGTGCCAGCAGCCCCCGGAGGTGGAGGCGCATCTATGGCTACACCTTC
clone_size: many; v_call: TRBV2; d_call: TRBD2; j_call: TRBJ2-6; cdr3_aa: CASSEAFTSGPGGANVLTF; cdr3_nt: TGTGCCAGCAGTGAAGCGTTTACTAGCGGCCCCGGGGGGGCCAACGTCCTGACTTTC
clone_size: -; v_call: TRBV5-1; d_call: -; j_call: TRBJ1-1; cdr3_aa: CASSLGEALNTEAFF; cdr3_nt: TGCGCCAGCAGCTTGGGGGAGGCACTGAACACTGAAGCTTTCTTT
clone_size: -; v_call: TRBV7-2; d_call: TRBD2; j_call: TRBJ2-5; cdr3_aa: CASSLRGLAGGPAGETQYF; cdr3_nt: TGTGCCAGCAGCTTAAGAGGACTAGCGGGAGGGCCTGCGGGGGAGACCCAGTACTTC
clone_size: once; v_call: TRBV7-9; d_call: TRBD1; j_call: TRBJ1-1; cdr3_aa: CASSPGQGWNTEAFF; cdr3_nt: TGTGCCAGCAGCCCTGGACAGGGTTGGAACACTGAAGCTTTCTTT
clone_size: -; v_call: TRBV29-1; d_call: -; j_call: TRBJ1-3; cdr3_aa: CSVSQGTGNTIYF; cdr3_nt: TGCAGCGTTTCGCAGGGGACTGGAAACACCATATATTTT
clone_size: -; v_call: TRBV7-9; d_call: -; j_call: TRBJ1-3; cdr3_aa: CASRPDRNSGNTIYF; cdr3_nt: TGTGCCAGCAGACCTGACAGGAACTCTGGAAACACCATATATTTT
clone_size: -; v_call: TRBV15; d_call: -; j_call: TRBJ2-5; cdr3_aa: CATSREGRHQETQYF; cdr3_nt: TGTGCCACCAGCAGGGAAGGACGCCACCAAGAGACCCAGTACTTC
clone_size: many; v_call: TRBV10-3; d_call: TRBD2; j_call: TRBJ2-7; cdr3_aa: CAIRPRLAYEQYF; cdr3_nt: TGTGCCATCAGACCAAGACTAGCTTACGAGCAGTACTTC
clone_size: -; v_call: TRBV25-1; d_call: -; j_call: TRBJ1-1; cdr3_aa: CASSPDSYKTEAFF; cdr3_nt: TGTGCCAGCAGTCCCGACAGCTACAAGACTGAAGCTTTCTTT
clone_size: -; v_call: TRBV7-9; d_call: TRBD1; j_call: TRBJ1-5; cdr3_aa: CASSRSRDRGQPQHF; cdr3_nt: TGTGCCAGCAGCCGCTCCCGGGACAGGGGCCAGCCCCAGCATTTT
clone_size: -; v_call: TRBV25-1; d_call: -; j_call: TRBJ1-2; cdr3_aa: CASSPPGGGNYGYTF; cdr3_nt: TGTGCCAGCAGTCCCCCCGGGGGGGGGAACTATGGCTACACCTTC
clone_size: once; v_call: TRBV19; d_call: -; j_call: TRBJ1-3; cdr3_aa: CASSHISYSGNTIYF; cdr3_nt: TGTGCCAGTAGTCACATCTCCTACTCTGGAAACACCATATATTTT
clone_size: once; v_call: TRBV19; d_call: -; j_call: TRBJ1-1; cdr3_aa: CASTRELNTEAFF; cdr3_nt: TGTGCCAGCACCCGCGAACTGAACACTGAAGCTTTCTTT
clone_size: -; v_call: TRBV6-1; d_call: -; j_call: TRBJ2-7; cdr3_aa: CASREGGNYEQYF; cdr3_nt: TGTGCCAGCAGAGAGGGAGGTAACTACGAGCAGTACTTC
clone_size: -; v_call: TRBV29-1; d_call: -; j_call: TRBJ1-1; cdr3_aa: CSDQGSNTEAFF; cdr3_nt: TGCAGCGATCAGGGGTCGAACACTGAAGCTTTCTTT
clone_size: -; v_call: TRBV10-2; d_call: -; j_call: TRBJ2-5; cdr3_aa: CASSEYSDGRIQYF; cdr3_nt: TGCGCCAGCAGTGAGTACTCGGACGGTCGTATCCAGTACTTC
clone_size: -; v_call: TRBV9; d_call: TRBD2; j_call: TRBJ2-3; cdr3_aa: CASSGPGTSSWLDTQYF; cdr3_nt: TGTGCCAGCAGCGGACCCGGGACTAGTAGTTGGTTAGATACGCAGTATTTT